This T cell receptor (beta chain) came from a study of shared clonotypes between healthy human individuals. The overall study: There were three CD4 naive, three CD4 memory, two CD8 naive and one CD8 memory plates per donor. Study results and caveats: Estimated richness was generally greater in naive than memory subsets.

The CDR3 spans 15 residues. Germline V gene data show CDR1 as KGHSH and CDR2 as LQKENI. V was cut by 5 bases and J by 0 bases, with 11 bases left in between. About this clone itself: Its target is not known.

The repertoire was sequenced with immunoSEQ multiplex PCR; TCRdb's copy has only in-frame clones and lacks some. Altogether 2,100,000 or so clones are present, around 95% being singletons, with the ten largest covering approximately 0.13%. Recent vaccinations or acute infections were absent in the healthy HIV-negative adult donors. All donors were Caucasian adults living in Nashville, Tennessee. The sequencing input was naive CD4+ T cells sorted from blood. Subset: CD45RA+ positively selected. This chain uses TRBV18 with TRBJ1-3, with TRBD1 as a possible D gene (6 bases). The sequence derives from a young man in good health. The CDR3 reads CASSSGATSGNTIYF. In DNA form, the CDR3 reads TGTGCCAGCTCATCGGGGGCAACCTCTGGAAACACCATATATTTT.